These 27 T cell receptor beta chains originate from one sample sequenced in a study of OX40 agonist ivuxolimab in advanced cancers. Clones were read by immunoSEQ multiplex PCR, and TCRdb kept only the in-frame ones, dropping some. The sample includes about 79,000 clones, about 90% of them seen just once. The specimen comprised CD4+ or CD8+ T cells sorted from blood, sampled in a trial of the OX40 agonist ivuxolimab. Receptor source: an adult with an advanced solid tumor such as melanoma, head and neck, liver or kidney cancer.

The chain combines TRBV6-1 with TRBJ2-7; D not resolved. The CDR3 loop spans 13 amino acids. Germline CDR1 reads MNHNS; CDR2 reads SASEGT. V dropped 5 bases and J dropped 2 bases, with 10 bases sitting between them. This CDR3 is CASSPDGTYEQYF. As DNA, the CDR3 is TGTGCCAGCAGTCCCGACGGAACCTACGAGCAGTACTTC.

The table lists this clone with a few counts. This sequence joins TRBV6-5 and TRBJ1-5; D perhaps matches TRBD1 (5 bases). V lost 0 bases, J lost 9 bases, and 15 bases lay in between. This CDR3 contains 15 residues. Germline V lookup: CDR1 MNHEY, CDR2 SVGAGI. The CDR3, as DNA: TGTGCCAGCAGTTACTCAGGGGAGGGCGTTTGGCCCCAGCATTTT. This codes for CASSYSGEGVWPQHF.

The V and J genes are TRBV23-1 and TRBJ1-3, with TRBD1 as a possible D gene (5 bases). TRBV23-1 is marked as an open reading frame, function uncertain. Trimming left V 7 bases short and J 0 bases short, with 19 bases between. There are 17 residues in the CDR3. CDR3 protein: CASNSRDGLSSGNTIYF. In DNA form, the CDR3 reads TGCGCCAGCAATTCCCGGGACGGCTTAAGCTCTGGAAACACCATATATTTT.

The chain links TRBV7-9 to TRBJ2-5; TRBD2 might be the D (6 bases). This CDR3 is 15 amino acids long. Germline assignment: CDR1 SEHNR and CDR2 FQNEAQ (reference sequence). The V and J ends lost 5 bases and 5 bases respectively, with 18 bases between them. CDR3 loop: CASSPNGGVSETQYF. DNA for the CDR3: TGTGCCAGCAGCCCTAATGGAGGGGTTTCGGAGACCCAGTACTTC.

The chain joins TRBV2 to TRBJ2-7, with unresolved D. Germline V gene sequence: CDR1 SNHLY, CDR2 FYNNEI. With 4 bases removed from V and 0 bases from J, the gap between germline ends came to 19 bases. There are 17 residues in the CDR3. CDR3 sequence reads: CASSVSPYRSYSYEQYV. CDR3 coding DNA: TGTGCCAGCAGTGTTAGTCCGTACAGAAGCTACTCCTACGAGCAGTACGTC.

The chain carries TRBV11-2 and TRBJ2-1; D is unclear. V was pared by 3 bases and J by 1 base, with 16 bases between. Germline V gene sequence: CDR1 SGHAT, CDR2 FQNNGV. This CDR3 spans 17 amino acids. CDR3 amino acids: CASSLTTAIRSYNEQFF. The CDR3, as DNA: TGTGCCAGCAGCTTGACGACTGCGATAAGGTCCTACAATGAGCAGTTCTTC.

The rearrangement links TRBV6-5 to TRBJ1-3, with 7 bases fitting TRBD1. Germline V gene data show CDR1 as MNHEY and CDR2 as SVGAGI. V gave up 0 bases and J gave up 5 bases; unmatched junction bases: 7. This CDR3 comprises 16 residues. The CDR3: CASSYSTGTRRNTIYF. CDR3 DNA sequence: TGTGCCAGCAGTTACTCGACAGGGACAAGAAGAAACACCATATATTTT.

This chain uses TRBV4-2 with TRBJ2-7; D possibly uses TRBD1 or TRBD2 (5 bases each). CDR1 and CDR2 from the germline V gene are LGHNA and YNFKEQ. CDR3 length equals 15 residues. V was shortened by 4 bases and J by 3 bases, with 16 bases between the two germline ends. The CDR3 sequence is CASSRMGPEGYEQYF. The DNA of the CDR3 is TGTGCCAGCAGCCGAATGGGACCAGAAGGCTACGAGCAGTACTTC.

The chain recombines TRBV2 with TRBJ1-4; D not certain. The CDR3 runs 15 residues. CDR1 and CDR2 (germline): SNHLY, FYNNEI. The V end was cut by 3 bases, the J end by 9 bases, with 17 bases between. The CDR3 region has the DNA TGTGCCAGCAGTGATTTGCCCGTAATAGCTAAAAAACTGTTTTTT. Translating it yields CASSDLPVIAKKLFF.

This chain uses TRBV5-1 with TRBJ2-2; D is unclear. The CDR3 is made up of 16 amino acids. V gave up 5 bases and J gave up 1 base, with 15 bases separating them. CDR1 is SGHRS, CDR2 YFSETQ, per germline. The CDR3 loop is CASRRAGTRNTGELFF. The CDR3 bases are TGCGCCAGCAGGAGAGCAGGCACGCGGAACACCGGGGAGCTGTTTTTT.

This clone came up a few times. The chain links TRBV5-1 to TRBJ1-5; the match to TRBD1 covers 9 bases. The CDR3 extends over 14 amino acids. Per germline, CDR1 SGHRS and CDR2 YFSETQ. Trimming took 4 bases from V and 7 from J; bases not matched to a gene: 6. CDR3: CASSPGTGRQPQHF. The DNA of the CDR3 is TGCGCCAGCAGCCCGGGGACAGGGAGACAGCCCCAGCATTTT.

The J gene is TRBJ1-3, the V gene TRBV25-1, with a possible D match to TRBD1 (6 bases). CDR1 MGHDK and CDR2 SYGVNS come from the germline V gene. Trimming cost V 3 bases and J 4 bases, with 16 bases left between them. The CDR3 covers 16 residues. The CDR3, as DNA: TGTGCCAGCAGTGACAACAGGGTTACGTCCGGAAACACCATATATTTT. Protein sequence: CASSDNRVTSGNTIYF.

This sequence joins TRBV19 and TRBJ1-2; D is perhaps TRBD1 (5 bases). The CDR3 has 15 residues. In germline, CDR1 is LNHDA, CDR2 SQIVND (reference sequence). V was trimmed by 7 bases and J by 4 bases, leaving 19 bases between them. The CDR3 reads CASTKEGAPGYGYTF. CDR3 sequence (DNA): TGTGCCAGTACCAAAGAAGGGGCGCCGGGCTATGGCTACACCTTC.

About this clone: Other DNA sequences from this sample encode an identical CDR3 as well. J is TRBJ2-5 and V is TRBV6-1; D is possibly TRBD2 (7 bases). Germline V lookup: CDR1 MNHNS, CDR2 SASEGT. There are 14 residues in the CDR3. V was shortened by 2 bases and J by 5 bases, with 12 bases between the two germline ends. The CDR3 nucleotides are TGTGCCAGCAGTGAACGGAGGGGGGGTGAGACCCAGTACTTC. It codes for CASSERRGGETQYF.

CDR3 sequence reads: CASSPAGPSDQPQHF. CDR3 nucleotides: TGTGCCAGCAGCCCCGCGGGACCGAGCGATCAGCCCCAGCATTTT. This chain uses TRBV7-9 with TRBJ1-5; tentative D call: TRBD1 (5 bases). The germline V gene has CDR1 SEHNR and CDR2 FQNEAQ (reference sequence). The CDR3 is 15 amino acids. Trimming took off 5 bases at V and 5 bases at J, with 16 bases between the two ends.

The chain links TRBV18 to TRBJ2-6; TRBD1 matches at 9 bases. The V gene's germline CDR1 is KGHSH and CDR2 LQKENI. CDR3 length: 19 residues. V lost 3 bases, J lost 4 bases, and 13 bases stayed unmatched. The CDR3 loop is CASSPLLLRTGAGANVLTF. The CDR3 DNA reads as TGTGCCAGCTCACCCCTCTTATTAAGGACAGGGGCCGGGGCCAACGTCCTGACTTTC.

This clone appeared once. In DNA, the CDR3 is TGTGCCAGCAGCGTCAGGACAGGGGGCAACGACGGGGAGCTGTTTTTT. This sequence encodes CASSVRTGGNDGELFF. The chain carries TRBV9 and TRBJ2-2; 11 nucleotides align to TRBD1. Trimming at V came to 2 bases and at J to 7 bases, leaving 7 bases not matched to a gene. CDR1 is SGDLS, CDR2 YYNGEE, per germline. CDR3 size: 16 residues. Combining the CDR3 with reference TRBV9 and TRBJ2-2 gives the whole variable domain DSGVTQTPKHLITATGQRVTLRCSPRSGDLSVYWYQQSLDQGLQFLIQYYNGEERAKGNILERFSAQQFPDLHSELNLSSLELGDSALYFCASSVRTGGNDGELFFGEGSRLTVL.

Remarks on this clone: The sample carries other DNA sequences with the same CDR3. The gene calls are TRBV14 and TRBJ1-2; TRBD1 is a possible D gene (6 bases). Germline CDR1 is SGHDN and CDR2 is FVKESK. Trimming shortened V by 2 bases and J by 3 bases, and 13 bases separated the two germline ends. This CDR3 spans 15 amino acids. CDR3 bases: TGTGCCAGCAGCCAATCTACCACAGGGTACTATGGCTACACCTTC. Protein: CASSQSTTGYYGYTF.

This chain links TRBV30 with TRBJ1-5, with D possibly TRBD1 on 5 matching bases. This CDR3 is 14 amino acids long. V was pared by 0 bases and J by 1 base, with 7 bases between. Germline V gene sequence: CDR1 GTSNPN, CDR2 SVGIG (reference sequence). CDR3 DNA: TGTGCCTGGAGTGTAGCAGGGAGCAATCAGCCCCAGCATTTT. Translation gives CAWSVAGSNQPQHF.

The CDR3 reads CASSPLPGDEQYF. The DNA of the CDR3 is TGTGCCAGCAGCCCCCTCCCGGGGGACGAGCAGTACTTC. The V gene is TRBV7-9, the J gene TRBJ2-5; D perhaps matches TRBD2 (6 bases). TRBJ2-7 explains the end of the DNA better; the J call may be wrong. There are 13 residues in the CDR3. Germline V lookup: CDR1 SEHNR, CDR2 FQNEAQ (reference sequence).

This chain joins TRBV27 and TRBJ1-2, with D tentatively TRBD1 (5 bases). The CDR3 covers 15 residues. Trimming took 5 bases from V and 2 from J, leaving 15 bases between them. Looked up from germline, CDR1 is MNHEY and CDR2 is SMNVEV (reference sequence). CDR3 DNA sequence: TGTGCCAGCAGTATCACCGGGACGGCCAACTATGGCTACACCTTC. Its protein is CASSITGTANYGYTF.

The chain has TRBV5-1 and TRBJ2-3, with D possibly TRBD2 on 6 matching bases. This CDR3 has 17 amino acids. V dropped 3 bases and J dropped 1 base, with 18 bases sitting between them. CDR1 is SGHRS and CDR2 is YFSETQ in the germline V gene. The CDR3 here is CASSSSPQGGGTDTQYF. In DNA, the CDR3 is TGCGCCAGCAGCTCCTCCCCCCAAGGAGGGGGCACAGATACGCAGTATTTT.

The V and J genes are TRBV27 and TRBJ2-7; 8 bases map to TRBD1. CDR1 and CDR2 from the germline V gene are MNHEY and SMNVEV (reference sequence). The CDR3 extends over 14 amino acids. Trimming took 3 bases from V and 2 from J; bases not matched to a gene: 3. In DNA form, the CDR3 reads TGTGCCAGCAGTTTTCAGGACAGGGCCTACGAGCAGTACTTC. It is translated as CASSFQDRAYEQYF.

The V and J genes are TRBV4-1 and TRBJ1-4, with D possibly TRBD1 on 5 matching bases. The V and J ends lost 4 bases and 8 bases respectively, with 14 bases between them. The CDR3 contains 14 residues. Germline CDR1 reads MGHRA; CDR2 reads YSYEKL. The CDR3 region is CASSLAGGDEKLFF. Here the CDR3 DNA reads TGCGCCAGCAGCCTGGCAGGTGGGGACGAAAAACTGTTTTTT.

The rearrangement uses TRBV2 and TRBJ2-3; TRBD1 agrees at 9 bases. V was pared by 1 base and J by 7 bases, with 6 bases of the junction left unmatched. Germline V gene lookup returns CDR1 SNHLY and CDR2 FYNNEI. This CDR3 has 15 amino acids. In DNA, the CDR3 is TGTGCCAGCAGTGAAGAACAGGGGGCGCGCTATACGCAGTATTTT. This gives the protein CASSEEQGARYTQYF. Looking up the rest from reference TRBV2 and TRBJ2-3 gives the full variable domain: EPEVTQTPSHQVTQMGQEVILRCVPISNHLYFYWYRQILGQKVEFLVSFYNNEISEKSEIFDDQFSVERPDGSNFTLKIRSTKLEDSAMYFCASSEEQGARYTQYFGPGTRLTVL.

The rearrangement links TRBV4-1 to TRBJ2-2; 12 positions agree with TRBD2. The CDR3 covers 19 residues. CDR1 and CDR2 from the germline V gene are MGHRA and YSYEKL. Unmatched junction bases numbered 16, after V lost 5 bases and J lost 6 bases. This CDR3 is CASSAPGTSGFGRSGELFF. The CDR3 nucleotides read TGCGCCAGCAGCGCCCCCGGGACTAGCGGGTTCGGCCGATCCGGGGAGCTGTTTTTT.

The rearrangement joins TRBV10-3 to TRBJ1-2; D is unclear. Germline V CDR1 and CDR2: ENHRY, SYGVKD. Trimming pared 2 bases from V and 7 bases from J, leaving 11 bases between. There are 13 residues in the CDR3. The CDR3: CAISEPLLPGYTF. DNA for the CDR3: TGTGCCATCAGTGAGCCCCTCTTACCTGGCTACACCTTC.